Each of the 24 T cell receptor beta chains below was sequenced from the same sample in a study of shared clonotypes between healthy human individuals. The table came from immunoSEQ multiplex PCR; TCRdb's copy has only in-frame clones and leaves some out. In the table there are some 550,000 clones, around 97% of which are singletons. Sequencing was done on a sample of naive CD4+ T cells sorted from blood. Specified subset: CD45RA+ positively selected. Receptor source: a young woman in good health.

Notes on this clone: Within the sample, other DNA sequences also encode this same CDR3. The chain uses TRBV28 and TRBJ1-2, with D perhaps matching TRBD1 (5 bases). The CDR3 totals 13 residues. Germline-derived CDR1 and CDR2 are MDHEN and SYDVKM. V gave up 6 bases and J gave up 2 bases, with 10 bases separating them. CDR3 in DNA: TGTGCCAGCAGCCCCGGGGGAAACTATGGCTACACCTTC. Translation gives CASSPGGNYGYTF.

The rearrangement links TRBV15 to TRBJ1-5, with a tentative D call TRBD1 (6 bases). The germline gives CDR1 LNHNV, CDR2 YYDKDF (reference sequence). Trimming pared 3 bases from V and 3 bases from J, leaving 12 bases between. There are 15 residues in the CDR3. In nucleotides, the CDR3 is TGTGCCACCAGCAGCACAGGGTCCGACAATCAGCCCCAGCATTTT. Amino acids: CATSSTGSDNQPQHF.

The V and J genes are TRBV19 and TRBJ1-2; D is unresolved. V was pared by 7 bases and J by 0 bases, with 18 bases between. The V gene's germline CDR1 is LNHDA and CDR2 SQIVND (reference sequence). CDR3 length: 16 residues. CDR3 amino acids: CASTPRHWEANYGYTF. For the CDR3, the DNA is TGTGCCAGTACCCCCCGGCACTGGGAAGCTAACTATGGCTACACCTTC.

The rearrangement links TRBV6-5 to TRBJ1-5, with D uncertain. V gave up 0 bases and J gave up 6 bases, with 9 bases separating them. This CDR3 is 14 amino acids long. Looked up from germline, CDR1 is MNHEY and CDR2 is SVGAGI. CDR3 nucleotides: TGTGCCAGCAGTTACTCCGGTTGGGGTCAGCCCCAGCATTTT. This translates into CASSYSGWGQPQHF.

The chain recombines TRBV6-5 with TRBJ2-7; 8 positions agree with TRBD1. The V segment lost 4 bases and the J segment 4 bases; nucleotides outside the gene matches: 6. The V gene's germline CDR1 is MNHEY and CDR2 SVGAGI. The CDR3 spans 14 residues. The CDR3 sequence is CASSSDRGKYEQYF. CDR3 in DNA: TGTGCCAGCAGTTCTGACAGGGGCAAATACGAGCAGTACTTC.

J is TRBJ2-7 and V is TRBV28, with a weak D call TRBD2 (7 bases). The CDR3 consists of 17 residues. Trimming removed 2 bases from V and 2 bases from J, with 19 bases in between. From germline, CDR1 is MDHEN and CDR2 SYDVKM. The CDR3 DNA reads TGTGCCAGCAGTTTAGGGGGGGCCGGAGGGATGGCCTACGAGCAGTACTTC. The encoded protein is CASSLGGAGGMAYEQYF.

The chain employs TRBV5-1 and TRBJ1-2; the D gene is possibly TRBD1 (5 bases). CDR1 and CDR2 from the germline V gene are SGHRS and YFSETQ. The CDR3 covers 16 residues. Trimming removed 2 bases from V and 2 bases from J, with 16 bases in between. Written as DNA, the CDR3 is TGCGCCAGCAGCTTACAGATTGGGACGGCCAACTATGGCTACACCTTC. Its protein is CASSLQIGTANYGYTF.

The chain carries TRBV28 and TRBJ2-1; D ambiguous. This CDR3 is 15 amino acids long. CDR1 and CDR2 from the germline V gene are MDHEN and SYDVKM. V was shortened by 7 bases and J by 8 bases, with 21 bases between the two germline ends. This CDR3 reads CASIKPEAGRDEQFF. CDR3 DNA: TGTGCCAGCATTAAACCCGAGGCAGGAAGGGATGAGCAGTTCTTC.

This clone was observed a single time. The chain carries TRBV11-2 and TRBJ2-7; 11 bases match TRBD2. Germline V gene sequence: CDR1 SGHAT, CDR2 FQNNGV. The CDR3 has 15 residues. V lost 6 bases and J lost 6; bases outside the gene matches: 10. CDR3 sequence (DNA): TGTGCCAGCAGGTTCTTGGAGACTAGCGGGACCGAGCAGTACTTC. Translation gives CASRFLETSGTEQYF. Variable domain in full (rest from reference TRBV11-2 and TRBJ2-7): EAGVAQSPRYKIIEKRQSVAFWCNPISGHATLYWYQQILGQGPKLLIQFQNNGVVDDSQLPKDRFSAERLKGVDSTLKIQPAKLEDSAVYLCASRFLETSGTEQYFGPGTRLTVT.

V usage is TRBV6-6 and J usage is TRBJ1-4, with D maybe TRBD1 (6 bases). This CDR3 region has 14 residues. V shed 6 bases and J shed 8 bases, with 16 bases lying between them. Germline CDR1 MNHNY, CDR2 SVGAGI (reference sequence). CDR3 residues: CASSSPTGAEKLFF. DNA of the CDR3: TGTGCCAGCAGCTCCCCGACAGGAGCCGAAAAACTGTTTTTT.

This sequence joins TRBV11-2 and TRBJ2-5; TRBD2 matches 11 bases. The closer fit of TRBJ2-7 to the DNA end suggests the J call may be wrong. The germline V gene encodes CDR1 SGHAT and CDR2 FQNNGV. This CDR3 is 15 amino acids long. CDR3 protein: CASSLGGTSGYEQYF. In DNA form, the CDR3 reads TGTGCCAGCAGCTTAGGGGGGACTAGCGGCTACGAGCAGTACTTC.

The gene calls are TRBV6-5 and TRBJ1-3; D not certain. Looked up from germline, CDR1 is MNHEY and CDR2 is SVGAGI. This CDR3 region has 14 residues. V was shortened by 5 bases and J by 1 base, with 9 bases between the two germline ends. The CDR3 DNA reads TGTGCCAGCAGTCCCCTAGAGTCTGGAAACACCATATATTTT. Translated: CASSPLESGNTIYF.

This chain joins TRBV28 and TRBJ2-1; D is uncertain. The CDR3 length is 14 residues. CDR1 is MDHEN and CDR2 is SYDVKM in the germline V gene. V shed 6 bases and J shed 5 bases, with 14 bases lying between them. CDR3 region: CASSQFGLHNEQFF. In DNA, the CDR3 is TGTGCCAGCAGCCAATTCGGGCTGCACAATGAGCAGTTCTTC.

CDR3 loop: CASSFGLAGHSTDTQYF. In DNA, the CDR3 is TGTGCCAGCAGTTTTGGGCTAGCGGGACATAGCACAGATACGCAGTATTTT. The gene calls are TRBV28 and TRBJ2-3, with 9 nucleotides matching TRBD2. This CDR3 spans 17 amino acids. Germline CDR1 MDHEN, CDR2 SYDVKM. Trimming took 3 bases from V and 0 from J; bases not matched to a gene: 7.

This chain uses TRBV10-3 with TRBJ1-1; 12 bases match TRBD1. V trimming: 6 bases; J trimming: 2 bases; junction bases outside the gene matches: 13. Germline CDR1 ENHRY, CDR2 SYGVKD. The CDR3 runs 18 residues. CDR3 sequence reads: CAIRTAVGTGGLNTEAFF. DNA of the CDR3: TGTGCCATCAGAACCGCGGTAGGGACAGGGGGCCTTAACACTGAAGCTTTCTTT.

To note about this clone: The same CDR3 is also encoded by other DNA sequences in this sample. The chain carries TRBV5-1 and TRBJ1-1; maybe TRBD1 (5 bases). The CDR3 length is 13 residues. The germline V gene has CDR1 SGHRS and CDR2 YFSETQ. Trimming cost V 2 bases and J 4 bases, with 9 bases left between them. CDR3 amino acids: CASSFQGGTEAFF. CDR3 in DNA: TGCGCCAGCAGCTTCCAGGGAGGCACTGAAGCTTTCTTT.

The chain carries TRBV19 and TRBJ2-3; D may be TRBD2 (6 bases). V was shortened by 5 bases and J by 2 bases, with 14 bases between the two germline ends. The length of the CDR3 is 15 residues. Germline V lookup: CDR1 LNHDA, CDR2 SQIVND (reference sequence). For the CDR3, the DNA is TGTGCCAGTAGTTTAAGACTAGTTCCCACAGATACGCAGTATTTT. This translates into CASSLRLVPTDTQYF.

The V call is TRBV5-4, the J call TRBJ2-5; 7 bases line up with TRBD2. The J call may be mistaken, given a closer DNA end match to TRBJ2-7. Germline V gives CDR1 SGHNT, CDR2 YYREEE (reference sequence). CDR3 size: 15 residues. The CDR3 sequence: CASSLVGGGPNEQYF. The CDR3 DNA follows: TGTGCCAGCAGCTTGGTGGGGGGAGGGCCCAACGAGCAGTACTTC.

The CDR3: CSATSGRNLHF. The CDR3 nucleotides are TGCAGTGCAACATCGGGTAGGAACCTCCACTTT. The rearrangement joins TRBV20-1 to TRBJ1-6; D unclear. There are 11 residues in the CDR3. V was pared by 6 bases and J by 15 bases, with 15 bases between. Germline CDR1 is DFQATT and CDR2 is SNEGSKA (reference sequence).

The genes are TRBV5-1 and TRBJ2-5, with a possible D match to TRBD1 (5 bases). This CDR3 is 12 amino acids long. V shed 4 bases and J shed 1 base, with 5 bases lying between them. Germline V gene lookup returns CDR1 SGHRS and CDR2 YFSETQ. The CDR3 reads CASSGAQETQYF. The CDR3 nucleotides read TGCGCCAGCAGCGGGGCCCAAGAGACCCAGTACTTC.

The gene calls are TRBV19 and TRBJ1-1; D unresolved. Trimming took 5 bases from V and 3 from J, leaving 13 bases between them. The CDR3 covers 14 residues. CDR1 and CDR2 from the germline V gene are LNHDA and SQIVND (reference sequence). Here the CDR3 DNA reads TGTGCCAGTAGTCCCGTACTTTCGGACACTGAAGCTTTCTTT. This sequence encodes CASSPVLSDTEAFF.

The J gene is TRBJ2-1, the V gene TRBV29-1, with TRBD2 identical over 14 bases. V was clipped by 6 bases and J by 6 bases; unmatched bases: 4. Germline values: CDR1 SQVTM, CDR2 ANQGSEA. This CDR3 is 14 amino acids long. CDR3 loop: CSVRGTSGSNEQFF. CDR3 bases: TGCAGCGTCCGAGGGACTAGCGGGAGCAATGAGCAGTTCTTC.

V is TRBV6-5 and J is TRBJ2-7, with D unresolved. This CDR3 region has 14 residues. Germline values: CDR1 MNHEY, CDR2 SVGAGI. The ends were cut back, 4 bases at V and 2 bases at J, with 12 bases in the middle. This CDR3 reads CASSSNGLPYEQYF. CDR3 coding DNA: TGTGCCAGCAGTTCGAACGGGTTACCCTACGAGCAGTACTTC.

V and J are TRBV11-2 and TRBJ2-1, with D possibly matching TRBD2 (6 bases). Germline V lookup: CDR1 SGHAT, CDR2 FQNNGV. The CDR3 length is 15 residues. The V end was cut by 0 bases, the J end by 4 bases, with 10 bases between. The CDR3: CASSLDGGAYNEQFF. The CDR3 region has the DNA TGTGCCAGCAGCTTAGACGGCGGGGCGTACAATGAGCAGTTCTTC.